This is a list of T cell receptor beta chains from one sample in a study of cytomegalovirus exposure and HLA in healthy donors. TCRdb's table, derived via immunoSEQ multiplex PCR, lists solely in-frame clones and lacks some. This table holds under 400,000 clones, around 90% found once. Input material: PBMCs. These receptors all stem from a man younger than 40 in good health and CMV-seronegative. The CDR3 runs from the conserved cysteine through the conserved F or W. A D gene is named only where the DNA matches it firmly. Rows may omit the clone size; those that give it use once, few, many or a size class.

CASSWSNEKLFF	TGCGCCAGCAGCTGGAGCAATGAAAAACTGTTTTTT	-	TRBV5-1	TRBJ1-4	-
CASSPTMAGTHYGYTF	TGTGCCAGCTCGCCGACAATGGCCGGGACACACTATGGCTACACCTTC	-	TRBV18	TRBJ1-2	-
CASGGQGLMNTEAFF	TGTGCCAGCGGAGGACAGGGGTTAATGAACACTGAAGCTTTCTTT	-	TRBV2	TRBJ1-1	TRBD1
CASSPRATGGEETQYF	TGTGCCAGCAGTCCGCGCGCTACAGGGGGGGAAGAGACCCAGTACTTC	-	TRBV6-6	TRBJ2-5	-
CASSYSAGTQETQYF	TGTGCCAGCAGTTACTCGGCAGGCACCCAAGAGACCCAGTACTTC	-	TRBV6-5	TRBJ2-5	-
CAISVGGSREKLFF	TGTGCCATCAGTGTCGGGGGGAGTCGGGAAAAACTGTTTTTT	-	TRBV10-3	TRBJ1-4	-
CASSLERPGGAYNSPLHF	TGTGCCAGCAGCTTAGAACGCCCAGGGGGCGCGTATAATTCACCCCTCCACTTT	-	TRBV7-2	TRBJ1-6	TRBD1
CASSSAADRSGYTF	TGTGCCAGCAGCTCCGCCGCCGACAGGTCTGGCTACACCTTC	-	TRBV5-4	TRBJ1-2	-
CASSPGLGYTEAFF	TGTGCCAGCTCACCAGGCCTCGGGTACACTGAAGCTTTCTTT	-	TRBV18	TRBJ1-1	-
CSASLLDEQYF	TGCAGTGCTAGCCTACTTGACGAGCAGTACTTC	-	TRBV20-1	TRBJ2-7	-
CASSYWGQNNEQFF	TGTGCCAGCAGTTACTGGGGGCAGAACAATGAGCAGTTCTTC	-	TRBV6-5	TRBJ2-1	-
CASSQLGVAGLYEQYF	TGTGCCAGCAGCCAATTAGGGGTTGCAGGGCTCTACGAGCAGTACTTC	once	TRBV11-2	TRBJ2-7	-
CASSPGTGGNQPQHF	TGCGCCAGCAGCCCCGGGACAGGGGGCAATCAGCCCCAGCATTTT	few	TRBV5-1	TRBJ1-5	TRBD1
CASSLWTEGAFF	TGTGCCAGCAGCTTATGGACAGAGGGAGCTTTCTTT	-	TRBV7-2	TRBJ1-1	-
CASSPYESGGADNEQFF	TGCGCCAGCAGCCCCTACGAGTCGGGGGGGGCGGACAATGAGCAGTTCTTC	-	TRBV4-3	TRBJ2-1	TRBD2
CASSARQAQHYGYTF	TGTGCCAGCAGCGCCCGACAGGCCCAGCACTATGGCTACACCTTC	-	TRBV5-6	TRBJ1-2	-
CASSSRAYNEQFF	TGTGCCAGCAGTTCCAGGGCCTACAATGAGCAGTTCTTC	once	TRBV6-5	TRBJ2-1	-
CASGLVVRSNTGELFF	TGTGCTAGTGGTTTGGTGGTTAGATCGAACACCGGGGAGCTGTTTTTT	-	TRBV12-5	TRBJ2-2	-
CASSEGDRIYGYTF	TGTGCCAGCAGTGAAGGGGACAGAATCTATGGCTACACCTTC	few	TRBV2	TRBJ1-2	TRBD1
CASSLTAYNEQFF	TGCGCCAGCAGCTTAACAGCCTACAATGAGCAGTTCTTC	-	TRBV5-1	TRBJ2-1	-
CASSPGEGNSPLHF	TGTGCCAGCTCACCAGGGGAGGGGAATTCACCCCTCCACTTT	-	TRBV18	TRBJ1-6	-
CASSARPGQGLGEAFF	TGTGCCAGCAGCGCACGTCCGGGACAGGGGTTGGGTGAAGCTTTCTTT	once	TRBV7-8	TRBJ1-1	TRBD1
CASSLSGSYEQYF	TGTGCCAGCAGTTTATCGGGGAGCTACGAGCAGTACTTC	-	TRBV27	TRBJ2-7	-
CASSPLWAGSPNKNYNEQFF	TGTGCCAGCTCACCACTCTGGGCAGGCAGCCCCAATAAAAACTACAATGAGCAGTTCTTC	-	TRBV18	TRBJ2-1	-
CSVAGLIGSYNEQFF	TGCAGCGTGGCGGGCCTCATCGGCTCCTACAATGAGCAGTTCTTC	-	TRBV29-1	TRBJ2-1	-
CASSPQGSSYNEQFF	TGCGCCAGCAGCCCCCAGGGAAGCTCCTACAATGAGCAGTTCTTC	-	TRBV10-1	TRBJ2-1	-
CASSQYREANYGYTF	TGCGCCAGCAGCCAGTATCGGGAGGCTAACTATGGCTACACCTTC	-	TRBV4-1	TRBJ1-2	-
CASSLWGGSTDTQYF	TGTGCCAGCAGCTTGTGGGGGGGTAGCACAGATACGCAGTATTTT	-	TRBV5-6	TRBJ2-3	TRBD2
CASSQEAGLSSYEQYF	TGTGCCAGCAGCCAAGAGGCAGGCCTTTCATCCTACGAGCAGTACTTC	few	TRBV4-2	TRBJ2-7	-
CASSAWDRGGNEQFF	TGTGCCAGCAGCGCCTGGGACAGGGGGGGAAATGAGCAGTTCTTC	-	TRBV21-1	TRBJ2-1	-
CASSPGTSGGYEQYF	TGTGCCAGCAGCCCCGGGACTAGCGGGGGCTACGAGCAGTACTTC	-	TRBV6-5	TRBJ2-7	TRBD2
CASSSGTASYEQYF	TGTGCCAGCAGTTCCGGGACTGCCTCCTACGAGCAGTACTTC	few	TRBV7-9	TRBJ2-7	-
CASSLARVTEAFF	TGTGCCAGCAGCCTAGCACGGGTGACTGAAGCTTTCTTT	few	TRBV14	TRBJ1-1	-
CASSPRDSNTEAFF	TGTGCCAGCAGCCCCCGGGACAGTAACACTGAAGCTTTCTTT	-	TRBV13	TRBJ1-1	TRBD1
CAGGIIGDEQFF	TGTGCCGGGGGGATAATAGGGGATGAGCAGTTCTTC	-	TRBV2	TRBJ2-1	-
CASSGLQGTNTEAFF	TGTGCCAGCAGTGGTTTACAGGGCACGAACACTGAAGCTTTCTTT	-	TRBV25-1	TRBJ1-1	-
CASSANRAGNTIYF	TGTGCCAGCAGCGCTAACAGGGCTGGAAACACCATATATTTT	-	TRBV9	TRBJ1-3	-
CASSVGTGIGEQYF	TGCGCCAGCAGTGTTGGGACAGGGATTGGGGAGCAGTACTTC	-	TRBV10-1	TRBJ2-7	TRBD1
CAWRASAAYEQYF	TGTGCCTGGAGGGCGAGCGCGGCCTACGAGCAGTACTTC	-	TRBV30	TRBJ2-7	-
CASSGRRGQETQYF	TGTGCCAGCAGTGGTCGTCGGGGCCAAGAGACCCAGTACTTC	few	TRBV2	TRBJ2-5	-
CASSLGQRQFF	TGTGCCAGCAGCTTGGGACAGCGGCAGTTCTTC	-	TRBV7-9	TRBJ2-1	TRBD1
CASSSRDRGVNTEAFF	TGTGCCAGCAGCTCCCGGGACAGGGGGGTGAACACTGAAGCTTTCTTT	-	TRBV11-2	TRBJ1-1	TRBD1